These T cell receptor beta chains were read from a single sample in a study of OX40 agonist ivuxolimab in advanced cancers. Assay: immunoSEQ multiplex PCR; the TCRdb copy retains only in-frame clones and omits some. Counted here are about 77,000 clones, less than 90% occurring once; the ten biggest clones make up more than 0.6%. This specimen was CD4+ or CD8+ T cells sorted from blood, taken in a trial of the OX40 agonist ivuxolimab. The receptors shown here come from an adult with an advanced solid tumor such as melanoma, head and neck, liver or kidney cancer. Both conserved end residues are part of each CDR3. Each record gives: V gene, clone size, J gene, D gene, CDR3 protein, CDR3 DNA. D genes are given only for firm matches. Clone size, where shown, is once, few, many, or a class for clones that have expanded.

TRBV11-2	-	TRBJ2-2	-	CASSLGANTGELFF	TGTGCCAGCAGCTTAGGGGCGAACACCGGGGAGCTGTTTTTT
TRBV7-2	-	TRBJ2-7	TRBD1	CASSLGEQGPYEQYF	TGTGCCAGCAGCTTAGGGGAACAGGGGCCCTACGAGCAGTACTTC
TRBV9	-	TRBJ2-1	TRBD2	CASSPRTSGGLYNEQFF	TGTGCCAGCAGCCCAAGGACTAGCGGGGGGTTGTACAATGAGCAGTTCTTC
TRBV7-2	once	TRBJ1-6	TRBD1	CASSPTGQGERSPLHF	TGTGCCAGCAGCCCGACGGGACAGGGGGAACGGTCACCCCTCCACTTT
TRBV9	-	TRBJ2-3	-	CASSVGGSQGDTQYF	TGTGCCAGCAGCGTAGGTGGGTCTCAGGGAGATACGCAGTATTTT
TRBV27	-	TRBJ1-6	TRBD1	CASSRDRDGSPLHF	TGTGCCAGCAGTCGAGACAGGGATGGCTCACCCCTCCACTTT
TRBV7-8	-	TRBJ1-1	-	CASSLGHSNTEAFF	TGTGCCAGCAGCTTAGGGCACTCGAACACTGAAGCTTTCTTT
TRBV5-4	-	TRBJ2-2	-	CASSFMSAGELFF	TGTGCCAGCAGCTTTATGTCGGCCGGGGAGCTGTTTTTT
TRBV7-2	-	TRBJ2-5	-	CASSFALEETQYF	TGTGCCAGCAGCTTTGCCCTTGAAGAGACCCAGTACTTC
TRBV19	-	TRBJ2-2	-	CASSLSHDTGELFF	TGTGCCAGTAGTCTATCACACGACACCGGGGAGCTGTTTTTT
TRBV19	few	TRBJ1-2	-	CASSIIGFYGYTF	TGTGCCAGTAGTATTATCGGTTTCTATGGCTACACCTTC
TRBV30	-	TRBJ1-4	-	CAWGARGGKLFF	TGTGCCTGGGGGGCACGAGGGGGAAAACTGTTTTTT
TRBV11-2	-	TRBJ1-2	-	CASSLDLGSGYTF	TGTGCCAGCAGCTTAGATTTGGGGTCTGGCTACACCTTC
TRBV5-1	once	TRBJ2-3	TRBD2	CASSPGRGANTQYF	TGCGCCAGCAGTCCCGGGCGGGGGGCAAATACGCAGTATTTT
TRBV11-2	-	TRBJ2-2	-	CASKLQGSATGELFF	TGTGCCAGCAAGCTTCAAGGGAGTGCCACCGGGGAGCTGTTTTTT
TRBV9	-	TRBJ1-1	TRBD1	CASSQGQGTEAFF	TGTGCCAGCAGCCAGGGACAGGGGACTGAAGCTTTCTTT
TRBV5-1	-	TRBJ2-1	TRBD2	CASSIRIAGGQDEQFF	TGCGCCAGCAGCATAAGGATAGCGGGGGGGCAGGATGAGCAGTTCTTC